This T cell receptor beta chain was retrieved from a study of T cell responses to AZD1222 COVID-19 vaccine. Here immunoSEQ multiplex PCR was the method, and the copy in TCRdb shows in-frame clones only, minus some. The sample comprises some 130,000 clones, about four fifths of which are singletons, and about 4% rests with the top ten. J lost 3 bases, V lost 3 bases, and 10 bases had no gene match. The CDR3 length is 16 residues. Germline V lookup: CDR1 KGHSH, CDR2 LQKENI. The chain is built from TRBV18 and TRBJ2-7; 8 bases line up with TRBD2. The source was peripheral blood, collected on day 0 of AZD1222 vaccination. The sequence derives from an adult in good health. This chain's CDR3 is CASSPPVAGSFYEQYF. The CDR3 DNA sequence: TGTGCCAGCTCACCCCCTGTAGCGGGGTCCTTCTACGAGCAGTACTTC. Full variable domain (remainder filled in from reference TRBV18 and TRBJ2-7): NAGVMQNPRHLVRRRGQEARLRCSPMKGHSHVYWYRQLPEEGLKFMVYLQKENIIDESGMPKERFSAEFPKEGPSILRIQQVVRGDSAAYFCASSPPVAGSFYEQYFGPGTRLTVT.